This T cell receptor beta chain emerged from a study of T cell responses to AZD1222 COVID-19 vaccine. TCRdb's copy holds only in-frame clones and misses some; the assay was immunoSEQ multiplex PCR. The repertoire holds roughly 80,000 clones, over 75% seen once, with roughly 4.5% in the top ten. The germline V gene encodes CDR1 LNHDA and CDR2 SQIVND (reference sequence). This CDR3 is built from 12 residues. The V end lost 8 bases, the J end lost 7 bases, and 11 bases lay between the germline ends. The sequenced sample was peripheral blood, obtained on day 0 of MenACWY control vaccination. The chain links TRBV19 to TRBJ1-4; D gene unclear. This TCR derives from an adult in good health. CDR3 bases: TGTGCCAGTGGGCGGGGTCCTGAAAAACTGTTTTTT. It specifies CASGRGPEKLFF.